This T cell receptor beta chain was sequenced for a study of blood T cell repertoires in COVID-19. Across the whole study: PBMCs, B-cell-depleted T cells, or T cells provided the cDNA or gDNA that made up the material.

Those enrolled in Seattle joined during active infection and were followed longitudinally afterward. Per the original methods: Reference gene primer amplification gave estimated nucleated cell counts. TCRdb's table, derived via immunoSEQ multiplex PCR, lists solely in-frame clones and lacks some. V, J and clone size are those of that table, while D and trimming were read from the DNA. Here the sample spans roughly 400,000 clones, approximately 89% being singletons. Per germline, CDR1 SGHNT and CDR2 YYREEE (reference sequence). V was pared by 1 base and J by 1 base, with 6 bases between. This CDR3 spans 15 amino acids.

Sequenced input: peripheral blood. The rearrangement links TRBV5-4 to TRBJ2-6, with D unclear. The receptor was derived from a woman aged 55 to 70 with COVID-19, enrolled during active disease. The DNA of the CDR3 is TGTGCCAGCAGCTTGTCGGAGTCTGGGGCCAACGTCCTGACTTTC. Protein: CASSLSESGANVLTF.